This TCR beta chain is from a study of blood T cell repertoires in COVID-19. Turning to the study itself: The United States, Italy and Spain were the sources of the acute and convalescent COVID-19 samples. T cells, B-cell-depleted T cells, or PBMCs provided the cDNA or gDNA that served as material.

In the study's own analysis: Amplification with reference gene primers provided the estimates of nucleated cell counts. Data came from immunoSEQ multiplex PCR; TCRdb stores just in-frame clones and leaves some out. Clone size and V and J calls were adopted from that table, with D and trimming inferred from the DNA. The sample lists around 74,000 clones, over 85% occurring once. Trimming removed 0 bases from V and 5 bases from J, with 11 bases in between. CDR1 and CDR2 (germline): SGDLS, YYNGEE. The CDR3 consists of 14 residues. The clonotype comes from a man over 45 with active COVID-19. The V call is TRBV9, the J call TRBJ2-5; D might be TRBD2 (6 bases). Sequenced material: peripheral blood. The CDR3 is CASSVDAGKETQYF. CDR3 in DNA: TGTGCCAGCAGCGTAGATGCGGGGAAGGAGACCCAGTACTTC.